This T cell receptor (beta chain) was identified in a study of CD8 T cells in Susac syndrome (dated by TCRdb to between 2017 and 2020). About the full investigation: Repertoire sequencing was used to test whether CD8+ T cell activation and differentiation in Susac syndrome was antigen driven. CD8+ T cell repertoire clonality was compared between eleven to twelve healthy donors, around 14 Susac syndrome patients and approximately 16 multiple sclerosis patients.

RNA was extracted using the RNeasy kit, and roughly 0.5 to 1 ug of the RNA was reverse transcribed with random hexamers. The immunoSEQ multiplex PCR assay, which covers 54 Vbeta and 13 Jbeta segments, was used to amplify TCR beta CDR3 regions. To correct PCR amplification bias, a synthetic template baseline was used for both primer optimization and computational correction. In the source study's methods: Only productive sequences were kept, with reads annotated to V, D and J genes according to IMGT and analyzed in immunoSEQ Analyzer. To calculate clonality, Shannon entropy was normalized by log2 of the number of productive unique sequences and then subtracted from one. For each patient and control, public and private clones were evaluated among the 100 most prevalent clones. Clones were defined as Susac-specific when absent from the healthy and MS cohorts, from over a thousand published viral clones and from other ImmuneACCESS disease sequences. Starting from the raw public reads, TCRdb applied fastp trimming at Q25, assembled clones with MiXCR and retained in-frame beta chains. Every distinct CDR3 protein forms one entry, paired with its most common genes and DNA. These V and J calls originate from TCRdb's pipeline instead of the authors' own analysis. The table for this sample lists more than 150,000 distinct CDR3 sequences; over 95% of them were counted only once. About 0.15% of the sample belongs to the ten largest clones.

From the germline V gene, CDR1 is SGHRS and CDR2 is YFSETQ. Germline trimming amounts to 4 bases on V and 9 bases on J, with 15 as the count of junction bases outside the gene matches. Its CDR3 holds 16 amino acids, cysteine through phenylalanine. CDR3 DNA is the only sequence kept; it has 48 bases, read in frame from the first base. This clonotype was counted a single time. What this receptor recognizes is not known. Per-base quality was not reported, and no clone a single base away is much larger than it. A single read counts as weak evidence. High-throughput TCR beta sequencing profiled peripheral blood CD8+ and CD4+ T cells from healthy donors, Susac syndrome patients and multiple sclerosis patients. The multiple sclerosis controls were treatment-naive patients who had stable or active relapsing-remitting disease and met the revised McDonald criteria. Bulk CD8+ and CD4+ T cells were purified by magnetic negative isolation, while CD8+ TEMRA cells were enriched using FACS. Blood was collected in EDTA tubes and processed within 24 hours, with PBMCs isolated through density gradient centrifugation. PBMCs intended for TCR sequencing were cryopreserved in liquid nitrogen and thawed later in a water bath at 37 degrees C. The sorted or isolated CD4+, CD8+ and CD8+ TEMRA cells reached a purity of at least 90%.

Here is what the overall study found, with its caveats: The number of individuals in the TCR sequencing and HLA analysis was acknowledged as relatively small.

The receptor chain draws on TRBV5-1 and TRBJ2-1, with 8 middle bases fitting TRBD2. Sample: CD8+ T cells from PBMCs. The source is a human donor with multiple sclerosis. The nucleotides read TGCGCCAGCAGCCGACCGTTGGTAGCGGGGTCGAGTGAGCAGTTCTTC. Its product reads: CASSRPLVAGSSEQFF. Where the CDR3 stops, the reference TRBV5-1 and TRBJ2-1 genes take over; the full variable domain is KAGVTQTPRYLIKTRGQQVTLSCSPISGHRSVSWYQQTPGQGLQFLFEYFSETQRNKGNFPGRFSGRQFSNSRSEMNVSTLELGDSALYLCASSRPLVAGSSEQFFGPGTRLTVL.